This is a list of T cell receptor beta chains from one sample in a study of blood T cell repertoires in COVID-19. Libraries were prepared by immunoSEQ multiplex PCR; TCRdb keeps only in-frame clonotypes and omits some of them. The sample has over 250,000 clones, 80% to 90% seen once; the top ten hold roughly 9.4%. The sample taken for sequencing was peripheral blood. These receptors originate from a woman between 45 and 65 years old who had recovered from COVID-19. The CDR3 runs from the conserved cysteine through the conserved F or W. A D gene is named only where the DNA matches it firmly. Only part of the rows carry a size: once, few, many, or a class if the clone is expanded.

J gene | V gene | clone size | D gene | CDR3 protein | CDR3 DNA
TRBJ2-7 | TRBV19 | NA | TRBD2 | CASKLAGVSYEQYF | TGTGCCAGCAAGCTAGCGGGGGTCTCCTACGAGCAGTACTTC
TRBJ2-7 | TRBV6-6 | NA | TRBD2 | CASSYLGLAGVEQYF | TGTGCCAGCAGTTACCTAGGACTAGCGGGGGTAGAGCAGTACTTC
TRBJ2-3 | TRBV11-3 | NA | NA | CASSLDREDTQYF | TGTGCCAGCAGCTTAGATCGGGAAGATACGCAGTATTTT
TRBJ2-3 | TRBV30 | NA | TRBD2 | CAWSVHSGGATDTQYF | TGTGCCTGGAGTGTACATAGCGGGGGGGCCACAGATACGCAGTATTTT
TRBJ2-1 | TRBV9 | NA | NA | CASSPMADEQFF | TGTGCCAGCAGCCCAATGGCGGATGAGCAGTTCTTC
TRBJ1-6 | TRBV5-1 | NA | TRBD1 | CASSLSGQGRGSYNSPLHF | TGCGCCAGCAGCTTATCCGGACAGGGTCGGGGCTCCTATAATTCACCCCTCCACTTT
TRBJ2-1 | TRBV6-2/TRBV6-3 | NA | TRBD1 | CASSRDRGTWDEQFF | TGTGCCAGCAGCCGGGACAGGGGCACGTGGGATGAGCAGTTCTTC
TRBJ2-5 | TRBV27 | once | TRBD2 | CASSLIAGGWETQYF | TGTGCCAGCAGTTTAATCGCGGGAGGCTGGGAGACCCAGTACTTC
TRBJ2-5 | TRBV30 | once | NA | CAWSIVGAGTQYF | TGTGCCTGGAGCATTGTGGGGGCAGGGACCCAGTACTTC
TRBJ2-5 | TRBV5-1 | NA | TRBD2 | CASSLGTSGDTETQYF | TGCGCCAGCAGCCTCGGGACTAGCGGGGATACGGAGACCCAGTACTTC
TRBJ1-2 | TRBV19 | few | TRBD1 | CASSMNRQGQESTF | TGTGCCAGTAGTATGAATCGACAGGGGCAAGAGAGCACCTTC
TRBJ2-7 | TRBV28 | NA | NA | CASSLWREPYEQYF | TGTGCCAGCAGTTTGTGGCGGGAACCTTACGAGCAGTACTTC
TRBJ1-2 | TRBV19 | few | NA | CASSIDPVGGGYTF | TGTGCCAGTAGTATAGATCCCGTTGGGGGCGGCTACACCTTC
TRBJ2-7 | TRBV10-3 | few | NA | CAISDGQGYEQYF | TGTGCCATCAGTGACGGGCAGGGCTACGAGCAGTACTTC
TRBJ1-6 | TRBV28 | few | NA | CASTPLVGAPLHF | TGTGCCAGCACCCCGTTGGTAGGGGCACCCCTCCACTTT
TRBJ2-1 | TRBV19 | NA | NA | CASSWGRANNEQFF | TGTGCCAGTAGTTGGGGCAGAGCAAACAATGAGCAGTTCTTC
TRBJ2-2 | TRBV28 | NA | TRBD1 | CASSFISGGRGTGELFF | TGTGCCAGCAGTTTCATCTCAGGGGGCCGTGGCACCGGGGAGCTGTTTTTT
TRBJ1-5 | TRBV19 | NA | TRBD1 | CASSTHRGRNQPQHF | TGTGCCAGTAGTACTCACAGGGGGCGCAATCAGCCCCAGCATTTT
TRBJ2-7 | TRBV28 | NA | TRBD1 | CASSLTQGRYEQYF | TGTGCCAGCAGTTTAACACAGGGGAGATACGAGCAGTACTTC
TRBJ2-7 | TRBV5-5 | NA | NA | CASSLDTRYEQYF | TGTGCCAGCAGCTTGGACACACGATACGAGCAGTACTTC
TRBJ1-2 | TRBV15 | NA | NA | CATSRDGRTDSGGYTF | TGTGCCACCAGCAGAGATGGGCGGACGGACTCCGGGGGCTACACCTTC
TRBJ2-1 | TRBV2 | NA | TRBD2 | CASSPQASGGGNEQFF | TGTGCCAGCAGTCCCCAAGCTAGCGGGGGGGGCAATGAGCAGTTCTTC
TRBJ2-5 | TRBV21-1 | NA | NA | CASNRMGGLAALFVETQYF | TGTGCCAGCAATCGGATGGGGGGGCTAGCGGCCCTTTTTGTGGAGACCCAGTACTTC
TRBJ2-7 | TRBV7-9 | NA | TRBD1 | CASSLNTGQGSFYEQYF | TGTGCCAGCAGCTTAAACACGGGACAGGGTAGCTTCTACGAGCAGTACTTC
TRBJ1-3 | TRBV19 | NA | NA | CASSYTGFSGNTIYF | TGTGCCAGTAGTTATACAGGGTTCTCTGGAAACACCATATATTTT
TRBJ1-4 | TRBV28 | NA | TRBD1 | CASSPGQGKEKLFF | TGTGCCAGCAGCCCGGGACAGGGGAAAGAAAAACTGTTTTTT
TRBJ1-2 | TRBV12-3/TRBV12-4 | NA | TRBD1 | CASSTDRVNTF | TGTGCCAGCAGCACAGACAGGGTCAACACCTTC
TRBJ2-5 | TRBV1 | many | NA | CTSSQDRLASQETQYF | TGCACCAGCAGCCAAGATCGGCTAGCGAGCCAAGAGACCCAGTACTTC
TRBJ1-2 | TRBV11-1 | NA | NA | CASSVSTGFSYGYTF | TGTGCCAGCAGCGTATCGACAGGATTTAGCTATGGCTACACCTTC
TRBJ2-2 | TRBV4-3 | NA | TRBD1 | CASSHGQGSGELFF | TGCGCCAGCAGCCACGGACAGGGTTCCGGGGAGCTGTTTTTT
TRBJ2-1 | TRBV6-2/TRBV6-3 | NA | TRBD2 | CASSDKRTSGRLGSNEQFF | TGTGCCAGCAGTGACAAGAGGACTAGCGGGAGATTGGGTTCCAATGAGCAGTTCTTC
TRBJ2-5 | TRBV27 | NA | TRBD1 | CASSLSDRELETQYF | TGTGCCAGCAGTTTATCGGACAGGGAGTTGGAGACCCAGTACTTC
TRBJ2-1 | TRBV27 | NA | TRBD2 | CASSVLAGGRVQQFF | TGTGCCAGCAGTGTACTAGCGGGGGGGCGAGTTCAGCAGTTCTTC
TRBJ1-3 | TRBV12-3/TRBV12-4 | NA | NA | CASSFVAGNTIYF | TGTGCCAGCAGTTTTGTCGCGGGAAACACCATATATTTT
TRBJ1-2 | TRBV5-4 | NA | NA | CASTRSQGPGGYTF | TGTGCCAGCACCCGTAGTCAGGGGCCGGGCGGCTACACCTTC
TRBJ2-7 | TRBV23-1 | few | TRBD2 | CASSQIAGLAGGTSSYEQYF | TGCGCCAGCAGTCAAATCGCGGGACTAGCGGGAGGGACCAGCTCCTACGAGCAGTACTTC
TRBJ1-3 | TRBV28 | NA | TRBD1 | CASSSRDRVWGNTIYF | TGTGCCAGCAGTTCCCGGGACAGGGTGTGGGGAAACACCATATATTTT
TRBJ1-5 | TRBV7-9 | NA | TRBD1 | CASSPGTANQPQHF | TGTGCCAGCAGCCCAGGGACAGCCAATCAGCCCCAGCATTTT
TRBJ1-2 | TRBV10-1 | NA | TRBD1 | CASSEPYRGQGAGCYGYTF | TGCGCCAGCAGTGAGCCGTACAGGGGACAGGGGGCCGGCTGCTATGGCTACACCTTC
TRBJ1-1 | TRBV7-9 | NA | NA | CASSLDVGGRRGPDTEAFF | TGTGCCAGCAGCTTAGATGTCGGGGGTAGGAGAGGACCGGACACTGAAGCTTTCTTT
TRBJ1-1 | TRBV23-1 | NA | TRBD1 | CASSPPPAQGARWNTEAFF | TGCGCCAGCAGTCCCCCCCCCGCGCAGGGGGCGAGGTGGAACACTGAAGCTTTCTTT
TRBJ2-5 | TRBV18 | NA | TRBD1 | CASSPTGGKKTQYF | TGTGCCAGCTCACCGACAGGGGGCAAGAAGACCCAGTACTTC
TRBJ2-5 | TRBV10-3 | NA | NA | CAISGSGSGGETQYF | TGTGCCATCAGTGGGTCGGGAAGTGGAGGAGAGACCCAGTACTTC
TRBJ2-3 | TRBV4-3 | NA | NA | CASSQGQVTDTQYF | TGCGCCAGCAGCCAAGGGCAGGTCACAGATACGCAGTATTTT
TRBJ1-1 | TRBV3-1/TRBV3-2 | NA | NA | CASSQRDMNTEAFF | TGTGCCAGCAGCCAACGCGACATGAACACTGAAGCTTTCTTT
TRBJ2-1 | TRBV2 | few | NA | CASSENRDHEQFF | TGTGCCAGCAGTGAGAACAGGGATCATGAGCAGTTCTTC
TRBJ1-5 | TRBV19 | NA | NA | CASSIPSSPVTEPQHF | TGTGCCAGTAGTATACCGTCTAGCCCAGTCACTGAGCCCCAGCATTTT
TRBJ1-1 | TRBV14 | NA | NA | CASSQNRNTEAFF | TGTGCCAGCAGCCAAAACAGGAACACTGAAGCTTTCTTT
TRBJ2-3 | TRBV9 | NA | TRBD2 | CASSVGLAGRGTDTQYF | TGTGCCAGCAGCGTAGGTCTAGCGGGGCGTGGCACAGATACGCAGTATTTT
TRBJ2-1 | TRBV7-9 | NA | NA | CASSTSGTFYNEQFF | TGTGCCAGCAGCACGTCCGGGACTTTCTACAATGAGCAGTTCTTC
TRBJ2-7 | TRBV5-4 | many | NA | CASSSVQEMDEQYF | TGTGCCAGCAGCTCTGTTCAAGAGATGGACGAGCAGTACTTC
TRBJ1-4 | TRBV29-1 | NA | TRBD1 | CSAIQGAFEKLFF | TGCAGCGCAATACAGGGGGCCTTTGAAAAACTGTTTTTT
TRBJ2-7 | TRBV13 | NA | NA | CASSSGSYEQYF | TGTGCCAGCAGCTCCGGGTCCTACGAGCAGTACTTC
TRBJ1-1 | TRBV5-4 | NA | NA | CASSLAEGLGAFF | TGTGCCAGCAGCTTGGCCGAGGGTCTCGGAGCTTTCTTT